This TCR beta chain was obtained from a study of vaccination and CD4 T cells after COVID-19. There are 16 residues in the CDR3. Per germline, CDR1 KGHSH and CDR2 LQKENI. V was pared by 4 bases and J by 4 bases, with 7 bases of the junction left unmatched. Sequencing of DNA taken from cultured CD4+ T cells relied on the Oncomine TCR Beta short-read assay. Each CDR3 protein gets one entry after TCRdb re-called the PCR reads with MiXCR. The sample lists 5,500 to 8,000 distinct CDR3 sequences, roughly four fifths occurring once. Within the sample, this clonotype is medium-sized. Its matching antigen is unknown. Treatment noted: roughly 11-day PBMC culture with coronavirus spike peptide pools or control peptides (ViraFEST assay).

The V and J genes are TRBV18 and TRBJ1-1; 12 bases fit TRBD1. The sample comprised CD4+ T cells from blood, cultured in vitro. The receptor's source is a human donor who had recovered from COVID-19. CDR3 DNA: TGTGCCAGCTCACTCCGGGACAGGGGGCGTAGCACTGAAGCTTTCTTT. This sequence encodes CASSLRDRGRSTEAFF.